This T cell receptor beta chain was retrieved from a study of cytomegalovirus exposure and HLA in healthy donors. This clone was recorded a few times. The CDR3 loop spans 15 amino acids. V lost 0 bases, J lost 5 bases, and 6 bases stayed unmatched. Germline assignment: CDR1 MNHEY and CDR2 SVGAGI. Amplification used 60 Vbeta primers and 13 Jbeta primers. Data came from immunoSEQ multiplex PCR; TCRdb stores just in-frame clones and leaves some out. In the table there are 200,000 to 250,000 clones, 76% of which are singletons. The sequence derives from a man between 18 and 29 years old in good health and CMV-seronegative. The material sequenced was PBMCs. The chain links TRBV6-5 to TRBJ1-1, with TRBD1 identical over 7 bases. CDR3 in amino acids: CASSYSAQGVTEAFF. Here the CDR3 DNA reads TGTGCCAGCAGTTACTCTGCCCAGGGGGTAACTGAAGCTTTCTTT.